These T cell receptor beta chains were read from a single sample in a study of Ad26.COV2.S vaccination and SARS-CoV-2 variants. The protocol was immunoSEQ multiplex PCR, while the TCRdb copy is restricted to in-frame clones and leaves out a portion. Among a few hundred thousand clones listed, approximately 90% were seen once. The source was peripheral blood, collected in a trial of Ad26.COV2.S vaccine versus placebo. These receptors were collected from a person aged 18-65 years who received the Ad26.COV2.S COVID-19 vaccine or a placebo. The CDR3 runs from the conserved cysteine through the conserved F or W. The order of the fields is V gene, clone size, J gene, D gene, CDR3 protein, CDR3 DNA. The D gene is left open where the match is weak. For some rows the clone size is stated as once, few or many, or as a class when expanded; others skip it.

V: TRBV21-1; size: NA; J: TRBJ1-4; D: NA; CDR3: CASSNRDRGEKLFF; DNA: TGTGCCAGCAGCAACCGGGACAGGGGTGAAAAACTGTTTTTT
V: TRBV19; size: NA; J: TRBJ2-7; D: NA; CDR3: CASSSFGSYEQYF; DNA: TGTGCCAGTAGTTCTTTTGGGAGCTACGAGCAGTACTTC
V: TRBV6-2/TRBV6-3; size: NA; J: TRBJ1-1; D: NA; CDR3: CASSYSKRTGMNTEAFF; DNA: TGTGCCAGCAGTTACTCGAAAAGAACGGGGATGAACACTGAAGCTTTCTTT
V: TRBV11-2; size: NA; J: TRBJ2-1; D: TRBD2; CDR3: CASSLDSGLAFEQFF; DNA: TGTGCCAGCAGCTTAGATTCGGGACTAGCGTTTGAGCAGTTCTTC
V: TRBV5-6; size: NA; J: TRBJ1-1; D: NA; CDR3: CASSSGTANTEAFF; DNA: TGTGCCAGCAGCAGCGGGACGGCGAACACTGAAGCTTTCTTT
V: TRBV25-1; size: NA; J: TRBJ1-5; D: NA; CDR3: CASSEGQGWGNQPQHF; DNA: TGTGCCAGCAGTGAAGGGCAGGGCTGGGGCAATCAGCCCCAGCATTTT
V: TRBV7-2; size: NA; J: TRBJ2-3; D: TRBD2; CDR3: CASSPTSGTQYF; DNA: TGTGCCAGCAGCCCTACTAGCGGTACGCAGTATTTT
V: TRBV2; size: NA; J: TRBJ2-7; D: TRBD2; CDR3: CASSRTGTSYEQYF; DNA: TGTGCCAGCAGTCGTACCGGGACTAGCTACGAGCAGTACTTC
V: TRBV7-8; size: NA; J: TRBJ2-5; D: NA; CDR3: CASSLSRTEQETQYF; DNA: TGTGCCAGCAGCTTGAGTAGGACGGAACAAGAGACCCAGTACTTC
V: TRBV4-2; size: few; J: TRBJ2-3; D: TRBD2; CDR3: CASSQEFRGGTTDTQYF; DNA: TGTGCCAGCAGCCAAGAGTTCCGGGGGGGCACCACAGATACGCAGTATTTT
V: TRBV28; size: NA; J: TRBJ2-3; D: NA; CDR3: CASSSGFVDTQYF; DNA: TGTGCCAGCAGTTCTGGATTCGTGGATACGCAGTATTTT
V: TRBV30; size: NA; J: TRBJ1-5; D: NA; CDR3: CAWSVSLTGRNQPQHF; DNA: TGTGCCTGGAGTGTATCTTTGACAGGTCGAAATCAGCCCCAGCATTTT
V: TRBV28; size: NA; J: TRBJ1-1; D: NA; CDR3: CASSLGRMNTEAFF; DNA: TGTGCCAGCAGTCTGGGACGGATGAACACTGAAGCTTTCTTT
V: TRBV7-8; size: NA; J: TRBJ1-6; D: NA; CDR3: CASSLVGSLNSPLHF; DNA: TGTGCCAGCAGCTTAGTGGGCAGTCTTAATTCACCCCTCCACTTT
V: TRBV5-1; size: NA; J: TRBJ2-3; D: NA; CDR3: CASSQSWGRTSTDTQYF; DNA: TGCGCCAGCAGCCAAAGCTGGGGTAGAACTAGCACAGATACGCAGTATTTT
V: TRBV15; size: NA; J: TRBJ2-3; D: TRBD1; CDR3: CATSLGTGFQDTQYF; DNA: TGTGCCACCAGCCTCGGGACAGGGTTTCAAGATACGCAGTATTTT
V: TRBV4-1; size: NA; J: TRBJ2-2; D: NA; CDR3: CASSLSNTGELFF; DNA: TGCGCCAGCAGCCTATCGAACACCGGGGAGCTGTTTTTT
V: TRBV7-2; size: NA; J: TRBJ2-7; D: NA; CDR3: CASSQRRTELYEQYF; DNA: TGTGCCAGCAGCCAAAGGCGGACGGAACTATACGAGCAGTACTTC
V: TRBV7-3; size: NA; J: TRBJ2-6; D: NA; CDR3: CASSRGRGSGANVLTF; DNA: TGTGCCAGCAGCCGAGGACGGGGCTCTGGGGCCAACGTCCTGACTTTC
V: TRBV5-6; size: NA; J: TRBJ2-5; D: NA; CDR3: CASSFGNLETQYF; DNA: TGTGCCAGCAGCTTCGGGAACTTGGAGACCCAGTACTTC
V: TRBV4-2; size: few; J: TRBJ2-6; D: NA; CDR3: CASSQDPETVSSGANVLTF; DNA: TGTGCCAGCAGCCAAGATCCGGAGACAGTGAGCTCTGGGGCCAACGTCCTGACTTTC
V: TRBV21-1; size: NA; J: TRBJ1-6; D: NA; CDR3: CASSKGPGRGASPLHF; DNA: TGTGCCAGCAGCAAAGGCCCCGGGAGGGGAGCTTCCCCCCTCCACTTT
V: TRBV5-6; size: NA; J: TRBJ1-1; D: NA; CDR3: CASSFMGANTEAFF; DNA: TGTGCCAGCAGCTTTATGGGGGCGAACACTGAAGCTTTCTTT
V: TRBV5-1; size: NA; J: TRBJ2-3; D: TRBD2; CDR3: CASSSPGLAAPDTQYF; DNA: TGCGCCAGCAGCTCTCCGGGACTAGCGGCCCCAGATACGCAGTATTTT
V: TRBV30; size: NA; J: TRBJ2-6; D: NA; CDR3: CAWSAGAGANVLTF; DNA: TGTGCCTGGAGTGCCGGCGCTGGGGCCAACGTCCTGACTTTC
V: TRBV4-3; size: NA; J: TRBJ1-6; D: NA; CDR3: CASSQGAGNSPLHF; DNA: TGCGCCAGCAGCCAAGGGGCCGGCAATTCACCCCTCCACTTT
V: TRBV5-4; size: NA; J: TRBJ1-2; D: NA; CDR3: CASSYIQSGGYTF; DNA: TGTGCCAGCAGCTACATTCAATCAGGGGGCTACACCTTC
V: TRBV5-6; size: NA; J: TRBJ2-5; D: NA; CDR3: CASSLPGGETQYF; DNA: TGTGCCAGCAGCCTACCGGGCGGGGAGACCCAGTACTTC
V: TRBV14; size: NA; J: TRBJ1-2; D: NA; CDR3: CASRGETNYGYTF; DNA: TGTGCCAGCAGAGGGGAAACTAACTATGGCTACACCTTC
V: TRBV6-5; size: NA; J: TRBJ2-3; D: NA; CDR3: CASSIGPWGTDTQYF; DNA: TGTGCCAGCAGCATAGGCCCCTGGGGCACAGATACGCAGTATTTT
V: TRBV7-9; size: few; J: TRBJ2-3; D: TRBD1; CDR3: CASSLPEDSDRDADTQYF; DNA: TGTGCCAGCAGCTTACCGGAAGACTCTGACAGGGATGCAGATACGCAGTATTTT
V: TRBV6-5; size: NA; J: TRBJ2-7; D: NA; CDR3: CASSRGGAGEQYF; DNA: TGTGCCAGCAGCCGGGGAGGCGCGGGGGAGCAGTACTTC
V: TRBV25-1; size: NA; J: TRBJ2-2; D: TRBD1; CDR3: CASSELGQGDTGELFF; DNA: TGTGCCAGCAGTGAGCTCGGGCAGGGGGACACCGGGGAGCTGTTTTTT
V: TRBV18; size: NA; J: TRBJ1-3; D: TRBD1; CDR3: CASSPQGAKAGNTIYF; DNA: TGTGCCAGCTCACCACAGGGGGCGAAGGCTGGAAACACCATATATTTT
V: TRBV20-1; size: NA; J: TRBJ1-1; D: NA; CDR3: CSASSLNTEAFF; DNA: TGCAGTGCTAGTTCGCTGAACACTGAAGCTTTCTTT
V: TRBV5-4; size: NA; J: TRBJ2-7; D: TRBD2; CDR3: CASSSSGGKKYEQYF; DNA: TGTGCCAGCAGCTCTAGCGGGGGTAAAAAATACGAGCAGTACTTC
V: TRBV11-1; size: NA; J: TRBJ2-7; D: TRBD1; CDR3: CASSSPGTGYYEQYF; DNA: TGTGCCAGCAGCTCCCCTGGGACAGGGTACTACGAGCAGTACTTC
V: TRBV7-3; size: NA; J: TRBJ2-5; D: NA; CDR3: CASSYTGSRQETQYF; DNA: TGTGCCAGCAGCTACACAGGGTCTCGCCAAGAGACCCAGTACTTC
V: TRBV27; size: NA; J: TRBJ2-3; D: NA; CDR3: CASSTEGGVIADTQYF; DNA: TGTGCCAGCAGTACGGAAGGGGGGGTAATCGCAGATACGCAGTATTTT
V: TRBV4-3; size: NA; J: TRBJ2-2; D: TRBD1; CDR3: CASSEGQGAYTGELFF; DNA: TGCGCCAGCAGCGAAGGACAGGGGGCGTACACCGGGGAGCTGTTTTTT
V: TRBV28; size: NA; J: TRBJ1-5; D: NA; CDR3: CASSHPVRHSSNQPQHF; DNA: TGTGCCAGCAGCCACCCGGTGCGGCACTCTAGCAATCAGCCCCAGCATTTT
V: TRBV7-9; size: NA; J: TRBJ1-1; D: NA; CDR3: CASSSNRDMNTEAFF; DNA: TGTGCCAGCAGCTCAAACAGAGATATGAACACTGAAGCTTTCTTT
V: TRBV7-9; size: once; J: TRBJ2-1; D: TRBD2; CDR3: CASSPRLAGGPSEQFF; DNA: TGTGCCAGCAGCCCAAGACTAGCGGGGGGGCCGAGTGAGCAGTTCTTC
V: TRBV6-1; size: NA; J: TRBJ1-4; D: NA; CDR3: CASSEAGEPATNEKLFF; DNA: TGTGCCAGCAGTGAAGCGGGAGAGCCCGCAACTAATGAAAAACTGTTTTTT
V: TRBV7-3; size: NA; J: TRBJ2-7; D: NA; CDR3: CASSLYPSRGGASYEQYF; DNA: TGTGCCAGCAGCTTATACCCCTCTCGTGGGGGGGCGTCCTACGAGCAGTACTTC
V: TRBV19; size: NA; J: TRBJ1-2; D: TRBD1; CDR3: CASLTGGYGYTF; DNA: TGTGCCAGTTTGACAGGGGGCTATGGCTACACCTTC
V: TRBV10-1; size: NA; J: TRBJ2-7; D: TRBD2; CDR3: CASSEGTSFHEQYF; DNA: TGCGCCAGCAGTGAAGGGACTAGCTTCCACGAGCAGTACTTC
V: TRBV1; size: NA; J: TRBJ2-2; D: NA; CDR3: CTSSRDRDTGELFF; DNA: TGCACCAGCAGCCGAGACAGGGACACCGGGGAGCTGTTTTTT
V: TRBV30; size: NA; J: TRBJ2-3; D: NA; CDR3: CAWSVLGLPDTQYF; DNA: TGTGCCTGGAGTGTACTCGGACTACCCGATACGCAGTATTTT
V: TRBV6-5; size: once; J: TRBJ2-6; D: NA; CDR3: CASERFSGANVLTF; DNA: TGTGCCAGCGAACGGTTTTCGGGGGCCAACGTCCTGACTTTC
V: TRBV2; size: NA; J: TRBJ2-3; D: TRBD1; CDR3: CASSGGRDRVTDTQYF; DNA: TGTGCCAGCAGCGGAGGCCGGGACAGGGTTACAGATACGCAGTATTTT
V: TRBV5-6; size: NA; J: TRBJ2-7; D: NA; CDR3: CASSPGADSYEQYF; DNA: TGTGCCAGCAGCCCGGGGGCGGATTCCTACGAGCAGTACTTC
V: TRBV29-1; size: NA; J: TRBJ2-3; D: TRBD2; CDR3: CSVSRGGGPDTQYF; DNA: TGCAGCGTTTCCCGGGGGGGCGGGCCAGATACGCAGTATTTT
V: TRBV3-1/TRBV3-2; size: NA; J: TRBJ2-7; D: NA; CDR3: CASSPRGGYEQYF; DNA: TGTGCCAGCAGCCCTCGAGGTGGTTACGAGCAGTACTTC
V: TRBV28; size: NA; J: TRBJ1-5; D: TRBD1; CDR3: CASSSPGGEVEQPQHF; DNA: TGTGCCAGCAGTTCTCCAGGGGGCGAGGTGGAACAGCCCCAGCATTTT
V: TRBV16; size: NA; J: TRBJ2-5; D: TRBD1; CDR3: CASSRGQGYETQYF; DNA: TGTGCCAGCAGCCGAGGACAGGGATATGAGACCCAGTACTTC
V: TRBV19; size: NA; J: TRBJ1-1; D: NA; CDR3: CASSISPTNTEAFF; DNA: TGTGCCAGTAGTATATCCCCCACCAACACTGAAGCTTTCTTT
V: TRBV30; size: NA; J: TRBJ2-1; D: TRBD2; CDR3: CAWGGLATYNEQFF; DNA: TGTGCCTGGGGGGGACTAGCGACGTACAATGAGCAGTTCTTC